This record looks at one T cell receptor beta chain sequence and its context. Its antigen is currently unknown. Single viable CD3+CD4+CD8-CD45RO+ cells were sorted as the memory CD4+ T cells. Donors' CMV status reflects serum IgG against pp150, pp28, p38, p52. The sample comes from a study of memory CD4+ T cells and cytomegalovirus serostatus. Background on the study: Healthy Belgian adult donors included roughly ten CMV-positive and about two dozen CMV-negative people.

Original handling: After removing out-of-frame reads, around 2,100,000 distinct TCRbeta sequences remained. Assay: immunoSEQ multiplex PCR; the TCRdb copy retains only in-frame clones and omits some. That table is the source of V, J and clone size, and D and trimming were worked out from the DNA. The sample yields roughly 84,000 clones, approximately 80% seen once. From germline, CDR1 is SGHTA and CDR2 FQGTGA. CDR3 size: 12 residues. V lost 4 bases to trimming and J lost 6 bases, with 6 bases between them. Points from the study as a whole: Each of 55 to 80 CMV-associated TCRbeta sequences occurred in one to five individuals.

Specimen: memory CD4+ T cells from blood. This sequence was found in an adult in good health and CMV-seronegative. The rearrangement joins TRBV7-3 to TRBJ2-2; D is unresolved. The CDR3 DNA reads TGTGCCAGCAGCTCTGGGGCCGGGGAGCTGTTTTTT. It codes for CASSSGAGELFF.